This T cell receptor (beta chain) was recorded in a study of T cell changes during pregnancy in multiple sclerosis. Assay: immunoSEQ multiplex PCR; the TCRdb copy retains only in-frame clones and omits some. This table holds approximately 41,000 clones, 89% found once. The CDR3 extends over 16 amino acids. The junction had 13 bases not matched to a gene; V was cut back by 5 bases and J by 7 bases. Germline CDR1 is PRHDT and CDR2 is FYEKMQ (reference sequence). The sequencing here drew on CD4+ T cells from peripheral blood mononuclear cells, taken in the first trimester of pregnancy. The TCR sequence derives from a female donor with multiple sclerosis, enrolled in a pregnancy study. The V call is TRBV13, the J call TRBJ2-7; TRBD1 aligns across 11 bases. CDR3 sequence reads: CASSHYLGQGAGEQYF. CDR3 sequence (DNA): TGTGCCAGCAGCCATTATCTAGGACAGGGGGCGGGTGAGCAGTACTTC.